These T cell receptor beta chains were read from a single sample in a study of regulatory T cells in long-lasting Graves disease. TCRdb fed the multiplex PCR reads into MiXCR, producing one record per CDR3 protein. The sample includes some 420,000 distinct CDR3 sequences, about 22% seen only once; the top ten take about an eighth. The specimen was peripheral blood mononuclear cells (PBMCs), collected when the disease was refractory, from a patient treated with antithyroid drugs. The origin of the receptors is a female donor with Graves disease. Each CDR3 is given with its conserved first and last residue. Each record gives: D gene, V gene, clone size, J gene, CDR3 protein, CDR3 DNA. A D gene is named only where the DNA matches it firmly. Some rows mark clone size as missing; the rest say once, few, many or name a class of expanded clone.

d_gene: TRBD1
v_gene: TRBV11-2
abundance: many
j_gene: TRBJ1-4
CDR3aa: CASSLDRGGRKEKLFF
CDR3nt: TGTGCCAGCAGCTTAGATCGAGGGGGCCGCAAAGAAAAACTGTTTTTT

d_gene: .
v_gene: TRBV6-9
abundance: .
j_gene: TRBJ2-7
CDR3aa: CASSYRARAYEQYF
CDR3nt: TGTGCCAGCAGTTACAGGGCCAGGGCCTACGAGCAGTACTTC

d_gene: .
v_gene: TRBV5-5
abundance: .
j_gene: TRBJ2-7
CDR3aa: CASSLYLGARYEQYF
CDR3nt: TGTGCCAGCAGCTTGTATCTGGGGGCTAGATACGAGCAGTACTTC

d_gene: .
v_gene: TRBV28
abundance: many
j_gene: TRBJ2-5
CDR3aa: CASTFSGGETQYF
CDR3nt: TGTGCCAGCACCTTCAGCGGTGGGGAGACCCAGTACTTC

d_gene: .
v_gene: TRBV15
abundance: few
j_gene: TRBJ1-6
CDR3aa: CATSREVWRLGSYNSPLHF
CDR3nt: TGTGCCACCAGCAGAGAAGTCTGGCGCCTGGGCTCCTATAATTCACCCCTCCACTTT

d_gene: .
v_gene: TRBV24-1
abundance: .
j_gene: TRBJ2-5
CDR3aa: CATSGGTMKETQYF
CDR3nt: TGTGCCACCAGTGGCGGGACAATGAAAGAGACCCAGTACTTC

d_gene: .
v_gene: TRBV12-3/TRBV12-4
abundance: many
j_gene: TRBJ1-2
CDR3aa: CASSFSGASNYGYTF
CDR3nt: TGTGCCAGCAGTTTTTCCGGGGCGTCGAACTATGGCTACACCTTC

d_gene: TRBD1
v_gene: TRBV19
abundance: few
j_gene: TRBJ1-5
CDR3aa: CASSDRGINQPQHF
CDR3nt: TGTGCCAGTAGTGACAGGGGCATAAATCAGCCCCAGCATTTT

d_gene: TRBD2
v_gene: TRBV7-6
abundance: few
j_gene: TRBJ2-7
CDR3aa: CASSPTTAMTSTYEQYF
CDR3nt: TGTGCCAGCAGCCCCACAACGGCCATGACTAGCACCTACGAGCAGTACTTC

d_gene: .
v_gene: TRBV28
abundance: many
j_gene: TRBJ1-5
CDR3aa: CASSLGRFRWSNQPQHF
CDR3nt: TGTGCCAGCAGTTTGGGCAGGTTCAGGTGGAGCAATCAGCCCCAGCATTTT

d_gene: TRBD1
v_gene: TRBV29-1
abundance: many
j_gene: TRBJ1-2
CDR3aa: CSVEVGGASGYTF
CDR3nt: TGCAGCGTTGAAGTAGGGGGCGCGTCGGGCTACACCTTC

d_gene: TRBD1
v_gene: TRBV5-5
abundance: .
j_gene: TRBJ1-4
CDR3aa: CASSLDPTGGNEKLFF
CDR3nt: TGTGCCAGCAGCTTGGATCCGACAGGGGGCAACGAAAAACTGTTTTTT

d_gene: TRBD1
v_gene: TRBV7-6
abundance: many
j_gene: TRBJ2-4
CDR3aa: CASSSGQGGQNIQYF
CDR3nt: TGTGCCAGCAGCTCGGGACAGGGAGGCCAAAACATTCAGTACTTC

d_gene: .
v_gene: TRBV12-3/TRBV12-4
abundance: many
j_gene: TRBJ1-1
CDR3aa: CASSLSPGTEAFF
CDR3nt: TGTGCCAGCAGTTTATCCCCGGGAACTGAAGCTTTCTTT

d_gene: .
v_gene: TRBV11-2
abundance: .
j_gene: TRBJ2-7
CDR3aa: CASSLEDPEQYF
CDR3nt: TGTGCCAGCAGCTTAGAAGATCCCGAGCAGTACTTC

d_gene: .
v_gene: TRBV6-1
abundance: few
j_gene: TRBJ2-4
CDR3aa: CASNQGRQYIQYF
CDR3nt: TGTGCCAGCAACCAGGGCCGACAGTACATTCAGTACTTC